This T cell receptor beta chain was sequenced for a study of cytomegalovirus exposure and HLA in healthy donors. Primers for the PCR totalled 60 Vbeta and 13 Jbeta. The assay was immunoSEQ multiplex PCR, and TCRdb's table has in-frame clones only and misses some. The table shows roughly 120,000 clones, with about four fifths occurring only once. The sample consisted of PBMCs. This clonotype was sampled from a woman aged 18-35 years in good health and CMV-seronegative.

The DNA for the CDR3 is TGTGCCAGCAGCGTAGGGGGGGTTGATACGCAGTATTTT. It translates to CASSVGGVDTQYF. This sequence joins TRBV9 and TRBJ2-3, with D perhaps matching TRBD2 (6 bases). The CDR3 has 13 amino acids. Germline CDR1 and CDR2: SGDLS and YYNGEE. Trimming removed 0 bases at V and 6 bases at J, with 8 bases between.